The source of this TCR beta chain is a study of blood T cell repertoires in COVID-19. About the research overall: Sources were T cells, B-cell-depleted T cells, or PBMCs; the material itself was cDNA or gDNA.

In the original analysis: Amplification of reference gene primers provided the estimated nucleated cell counts. Using immunoSEQ multiplex PCR, the repertoire was profiled, and TCRdb retains in-frame clones only, with some absent. That table supplies the V and J calls and clone size; D and trimming were determined from the DNA. The data show approximately 360,000 clones, with approximately 90% seen just once and roughly 0.97% held by the top ten. The study drew participants aged about 18 to 95 years from approximately 25 US areas. Germline lookup yields CDR1 MNHEY and CDR2 SMNVEV (reference sequence). The CDR3 spans 19 residues. Trimming shortened V by 1 base and J by 0 bases, and 20 bases separated the two germline ends.

This chain links TRBV27 with TRBJ2-3; D is possibly TRBD1 (6 bases). The source material was PBMCs or T cells enriched from blood (not recorded which). The sequence was obtained from a woman aged 25-40 years with acute COVID-19. The CDR3 coding sequence is TGTGCCAGCAGTTTATTGGGCTTTTACGGGACAACTAGCACAGATACGCAGTATTTT. Amino acid sequence: CASSLLGFYGTTSTDTQYF.